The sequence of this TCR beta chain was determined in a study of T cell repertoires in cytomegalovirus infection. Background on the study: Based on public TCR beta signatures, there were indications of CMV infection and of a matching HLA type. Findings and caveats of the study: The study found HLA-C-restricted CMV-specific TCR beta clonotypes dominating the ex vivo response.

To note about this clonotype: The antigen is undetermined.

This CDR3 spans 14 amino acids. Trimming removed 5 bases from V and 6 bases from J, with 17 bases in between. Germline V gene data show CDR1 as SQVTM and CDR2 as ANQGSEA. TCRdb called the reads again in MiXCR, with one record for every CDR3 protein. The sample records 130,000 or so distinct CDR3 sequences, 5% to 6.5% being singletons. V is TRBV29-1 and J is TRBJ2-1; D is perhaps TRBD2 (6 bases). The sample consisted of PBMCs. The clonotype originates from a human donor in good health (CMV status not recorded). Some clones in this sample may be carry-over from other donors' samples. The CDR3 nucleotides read TGCAGCGTTCGGGCGGGGTCACTTCCCAATGAGCAGTTCTTC. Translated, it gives CSVRAGSLPNEQFF.